This T cell receptor (beta chain) appears in the sequencing data of a study of CD8 T cells in Susac syndrome. An amount of RNA that ranged from about 0.45 to 1 ug was reverse transcribed with random hexamers. By means of immunoSEQ multiplex PCR, TCR beta CDR3 spanning 54 Vbeta and 13 Jbeta underwent amplification. TCRdb ran MiXCR on the immunoSEQ multiplex PCR reads and lists one entry per CDR3 protein. The sample shows roughly 150,000 distinct CDR3 sequences, 95% to 96% of them seen only once. This clonotype appeared once. The authors sequenced TCR beta from blood CD8+ and CD4+ T cells. V lost 7 bases and J 4 bases, leaving 17 bases between the germline ends. Germline V gene data show CDR1 as SGDLS and CDR2 as YYNGEE. This CDR3 region has 14 residues.

This chain links TRBV9 with TRBJ2-5; D is possibly TRBD1 (6 bases). The receptor was derived from a human donor with multiple sclerosis. The material sequenced was CD8+ T cells from PBMCs. The CDR3 sequence is CASAMDSSTETQYF. CDR3 in DNA: TGTGCCAGCGCCATGGACAGTTCGACAGAGACCCAGTACTTC. Based on the CDR3 plus reference TRBV9 and TRBJ2-5, the full variable domain is DSGVTQTPKHLITATGQRVTLRCSPRSGDLSVYWYQQSLDQGLQFLIQYYNGEERAKGNILERFSAQQFPDLHSELNLSSLELGDSALYFCASAMDSSTETQYFGPGTRLLVL.